The 4 T cell receptor beta chains given below trace back to one sample, sequenced in a study of blood T cell repertoires in COVID-19. Data came from immunoSEQ multiplex PCR; TCRdb stores just in-frame clones and leaves some out. This sample has around 400,000 clones; roughly nine tenths occur once, and the top ten carry 0.86%. The specimen was PBMCs or T cells enriched from blood (not recorded which). All receptors come from a woman between 40 and 50 years old who had been exposed to COVID-19.

The rearrangement links TRBV5-4 to TRBJ1-3, with TRBD1 matching 11 bases. The germline CDR1 and CDR2 sequences are SGHNT and YYREEE (reference sequence). The CDR3 runs 17 residues. V dropped 3 bases and J dropped 4; count of bases not matched to a gene: 9. As DNA, the CDR3 is TGTGCCAGCAGCTCTTGGACAGGGGGCAATCGGGGAAACACCATATATTTT. This encodes CASSSWTGGNRGNTIYF.

The chain is built from TRBV15 and TRBJ1-5; D might be TRBD1 (5 bases). Germline CDR1 and CDR2: LNHNV and YYDKDF (reference sequence). The CDR3 contains 16 residues. Trimming stripped 0 bases from V and 3 bases from J, with 12 bases between. The DNA of the CDR3 is TGTGCCACCAGCAGAGATAGGGGCAGGGTCAATCAGCCCCAGCATTTT. This codes for CATSRDRGRVNQPQHF. The full variable domain, rest sourced from reference TRBV15 and TRBJ1-5, is DAMVIQNPRYQVTQFGKPVTLSCSQTLNHNVMYWYQQKSSQAPKLLFHYYDKDFNNEADTPDNFQSRRPNTSFCFLDIRSPGLGDTAMYLCATSRDRGRVNQPQHFGDGTRLSIL.

The chain has TRBV7-9 and TRBJ1-2; 7 bases map to TRBD1. The CDR3 spans 15 residues. Germline CDR1 reads SEHNR; CDR2 reads FQNEAQ (reference sequence). V dropped 7 bases and J dropped 6; count of bases not matched to a gene: 14. CDR3 residues: CASNRGNGPSDGYTF. The CDR3 DNA reads TGTGCCAGCAACAGGGGCAATGGCCCATCTGATGGCTACACCTTC.

The chain employs TRBV5-6 and TRBJ1-5; D possibly corresponds to TRBD1 (6 bases). V gave up 1 base and J gave up 6 bases, with 14 bases separating them. Germline V gene lookup returns CDR1 SGHDT and CDR2 YYEEEE. This CDR3 has 15 amino acids. The CDR3 DNA is TGTGCCAGCAGCTTGTATGCAGGGGCATCTCAGCCCCAGCATTTT. Translation: CASSLYAGASQPQHF.